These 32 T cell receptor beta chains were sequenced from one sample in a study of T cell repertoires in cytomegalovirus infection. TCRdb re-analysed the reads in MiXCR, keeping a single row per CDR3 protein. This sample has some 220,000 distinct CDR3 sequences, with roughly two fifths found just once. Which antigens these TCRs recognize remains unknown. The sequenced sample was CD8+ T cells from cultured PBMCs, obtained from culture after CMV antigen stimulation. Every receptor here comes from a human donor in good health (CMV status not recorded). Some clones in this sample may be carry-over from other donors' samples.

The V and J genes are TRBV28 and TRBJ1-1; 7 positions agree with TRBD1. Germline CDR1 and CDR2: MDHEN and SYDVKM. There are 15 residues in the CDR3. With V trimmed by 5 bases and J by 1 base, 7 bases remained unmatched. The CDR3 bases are TGTGCCAGCAGTCAGCCGGGACAGTGGAACACTGAAGCTTTCTTT. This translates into CASSQPGQWNTEAFF.

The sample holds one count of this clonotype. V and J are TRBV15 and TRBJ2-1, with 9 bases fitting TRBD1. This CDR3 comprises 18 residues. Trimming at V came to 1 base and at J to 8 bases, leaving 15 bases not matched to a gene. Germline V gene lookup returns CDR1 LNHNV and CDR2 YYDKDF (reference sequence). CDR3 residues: CATSRAPWDRDLMDEQFF. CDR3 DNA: TGTGCCACCAGCAGAGCACCGTGGGACAGGGACCTTATGGATGAGCAGTTCTTC. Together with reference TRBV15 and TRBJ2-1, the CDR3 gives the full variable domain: DAMVIQNPRYQVTQFGKPVTLSCSQTLNHNVMYWYQQKSSQAPKLLFHYYDKDFNNEADTPDNFQSRRPNTSFCFLDIRSPGLGDTAMYLCATSRAPWDRDLMDEQFFGPGTRLTVL.

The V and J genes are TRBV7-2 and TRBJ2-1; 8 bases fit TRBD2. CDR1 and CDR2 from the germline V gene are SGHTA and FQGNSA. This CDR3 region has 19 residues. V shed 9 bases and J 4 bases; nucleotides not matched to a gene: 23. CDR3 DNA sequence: TGTGCCAGAAGACTCCCGGGACTAGGATTGTTGGGGCGTTACAATGAGCAGTTCTTC. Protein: CARRLPGLGLLGRYNEQFF. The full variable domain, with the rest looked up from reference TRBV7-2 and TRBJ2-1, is GAGVSQSPSNKVTEKGKDVELRCDPISGHTALYWYRQSLGQGLEFLIYFQGNSAPDKSGLPSDRFSAERTGGSVSTLTIQRTQQEDSAVYLCARRLPGLGLLGRYNEQFFGPGTRLTVL.

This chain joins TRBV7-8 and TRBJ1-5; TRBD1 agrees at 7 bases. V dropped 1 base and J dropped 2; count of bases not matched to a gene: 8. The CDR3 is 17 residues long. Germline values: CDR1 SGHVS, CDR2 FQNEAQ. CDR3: CASSLGGGGAGNQPQHF. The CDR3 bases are TGTGCCAGCAGCTTAGGGGGAGGGGGCGCGGGCAATCAGCCCCAGCATTTT.

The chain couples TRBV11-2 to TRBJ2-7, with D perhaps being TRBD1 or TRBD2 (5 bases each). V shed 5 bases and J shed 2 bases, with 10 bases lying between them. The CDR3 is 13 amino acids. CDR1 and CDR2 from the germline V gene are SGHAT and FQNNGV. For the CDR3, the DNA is TGTGCCAGCAGCCGGGGCGCAACCTACGAGCAGTACTTC. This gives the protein CASSRGATYEQYF.

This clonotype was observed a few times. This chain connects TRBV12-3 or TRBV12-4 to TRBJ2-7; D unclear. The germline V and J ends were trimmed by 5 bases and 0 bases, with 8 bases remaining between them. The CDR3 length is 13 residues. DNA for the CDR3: TGTGCCAGCAGTCCGACACGCTCCTACGAGCAGTACTTC. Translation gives CASSPTRSYEQYF.

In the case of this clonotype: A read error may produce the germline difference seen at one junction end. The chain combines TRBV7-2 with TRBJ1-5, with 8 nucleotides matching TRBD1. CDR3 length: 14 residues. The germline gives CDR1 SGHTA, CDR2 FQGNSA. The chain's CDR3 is CVSSQDRGNQPQHF. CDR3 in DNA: TGTGTCAGCAGCCAGGACAGGGGCAATCAGCCCCAGCATTTT.

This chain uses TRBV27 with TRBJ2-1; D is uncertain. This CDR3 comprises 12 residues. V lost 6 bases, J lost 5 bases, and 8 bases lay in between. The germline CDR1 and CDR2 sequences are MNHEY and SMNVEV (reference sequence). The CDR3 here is CASSHPNNEQFF. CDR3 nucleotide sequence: TGTGCCAGCAGCCACCCCAACAATGAGCAGTTCTTC.

CDR3 nucleotides: TGCAGCGTGGGCCCGGGAACAAGTGGAAACACCATATATTTT. This gives the protein CSVGPGTSGNTIYF. The V and J genes are TRBV29-1 and TRBJ1-3; D is unresolved. CDR1 and CDR2 from the germline V gene are SQVTM and ANQGSEA. This CDR3 is built from 14 residues. V was clipped by 6 bases and J by 3 bases, with 15 bases between them.

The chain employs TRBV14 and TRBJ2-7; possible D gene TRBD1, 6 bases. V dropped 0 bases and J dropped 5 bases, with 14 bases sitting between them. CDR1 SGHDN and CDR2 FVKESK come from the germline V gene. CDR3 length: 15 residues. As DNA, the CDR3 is TGTGCCAGCAGCCAAGAGTACAGGGCCGTGAACGAGCAGTACTTC. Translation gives CASSQEYRAVNEQYF.

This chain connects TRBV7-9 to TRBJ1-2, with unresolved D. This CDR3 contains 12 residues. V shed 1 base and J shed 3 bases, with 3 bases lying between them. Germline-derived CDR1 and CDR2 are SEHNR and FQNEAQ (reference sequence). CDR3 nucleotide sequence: TGTGCCAGCAGCTTAGATCACTATGGCTACACCTTC. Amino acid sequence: CASSLDHYGYTF. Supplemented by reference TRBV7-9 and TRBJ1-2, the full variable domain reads DTGVSQNPRHKITKRGQNVTFRCDPISEHNRLYWYRQTLGQGPEFLTYFQNEAQLEKSRLLSDRFSAERPKGSFSTLEIQRTEQGDSAMYLCASSLDHYGYTFGSGTRLTVV.

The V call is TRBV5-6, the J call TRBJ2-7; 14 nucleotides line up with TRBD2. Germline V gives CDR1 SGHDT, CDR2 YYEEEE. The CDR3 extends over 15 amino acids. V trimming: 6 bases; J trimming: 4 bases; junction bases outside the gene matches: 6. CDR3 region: CASTMGLAGAYEQYF. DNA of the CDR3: TGTGCCAGCACCATGGGACTAGCGGGAGCTTACGAGCAGTACTTC.

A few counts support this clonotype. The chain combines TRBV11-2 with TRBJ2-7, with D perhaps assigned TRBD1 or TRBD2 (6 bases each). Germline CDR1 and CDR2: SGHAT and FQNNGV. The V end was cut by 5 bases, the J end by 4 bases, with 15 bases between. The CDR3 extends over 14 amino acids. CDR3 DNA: TGTGCCAGCAGCAGCGCAAGGGGGGCGTACGAGCAGTACTTC. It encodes CASSSARGAYEQYF.

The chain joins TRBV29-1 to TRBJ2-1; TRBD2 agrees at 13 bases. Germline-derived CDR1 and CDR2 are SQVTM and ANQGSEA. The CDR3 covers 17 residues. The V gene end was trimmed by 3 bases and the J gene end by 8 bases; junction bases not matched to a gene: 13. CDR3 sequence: CSVDPGKGLAGVDEQFF. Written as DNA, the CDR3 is TGCAGCGTTGATCCAGGGAAAGGACTAGCGGGAGTAGATGAGCAGTTCTTC.

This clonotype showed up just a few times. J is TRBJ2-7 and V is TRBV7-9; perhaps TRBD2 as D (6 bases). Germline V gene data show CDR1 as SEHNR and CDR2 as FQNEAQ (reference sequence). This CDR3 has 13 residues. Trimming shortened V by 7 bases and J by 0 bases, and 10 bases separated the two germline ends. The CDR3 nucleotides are TGTGCCAGCACCGCGGGGAGCTCCTACGAGCAGTACTTC. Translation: CASTAGSSYEQYF.

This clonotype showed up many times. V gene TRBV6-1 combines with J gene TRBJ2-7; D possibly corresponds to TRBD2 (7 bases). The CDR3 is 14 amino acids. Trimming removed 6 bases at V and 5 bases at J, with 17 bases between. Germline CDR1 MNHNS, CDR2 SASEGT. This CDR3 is CASREYGGRNEQYF. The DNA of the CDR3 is TGTGCCAGCAGAGAATACGGGGGGCGAAACGAGCAGTACTTC.

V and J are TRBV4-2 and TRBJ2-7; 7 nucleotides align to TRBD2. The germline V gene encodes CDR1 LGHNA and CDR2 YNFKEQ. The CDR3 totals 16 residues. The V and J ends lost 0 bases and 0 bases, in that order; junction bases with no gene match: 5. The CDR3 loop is CASSQDLAGLSYEQYF. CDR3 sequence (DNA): TGTGCCAGCAGCCAAGATTTAGCGGGCCTCTCCTACGAGCAGTACTTC.

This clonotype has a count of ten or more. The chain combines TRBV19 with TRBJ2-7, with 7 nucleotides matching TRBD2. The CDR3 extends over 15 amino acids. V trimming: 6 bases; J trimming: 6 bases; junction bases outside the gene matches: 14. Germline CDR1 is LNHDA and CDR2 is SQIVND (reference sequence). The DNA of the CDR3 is TGTGCCAGTAGACCAACAAGGGACTACCCTGGCGAGCAGTACTTC. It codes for CASRPTRDYPGEQYF.

For the CDR3, the DNA is TGTGCCAGCAGCTTAAGAAGGCCCCTGGGGAGGAACACCGGGGAGCTGTTTTTT. Amino acids: CASSLRRPLGRNTGELFF. The V gene is TRBV7-6, the J gene TRBJ2-2; the D gene is possibly TRBD2 (5 bases). CDR1 is SGHVS and CDR2 is FNYEAQ in the germline V gene. The CDR3 is 18 residues long. The V gene lost 2 bases and the J gene lost 1 base, with 17 bases spanning the gap.

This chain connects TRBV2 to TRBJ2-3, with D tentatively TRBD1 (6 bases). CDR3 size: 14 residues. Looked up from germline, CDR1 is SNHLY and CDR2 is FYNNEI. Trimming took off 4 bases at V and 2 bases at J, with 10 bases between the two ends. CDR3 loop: CASSVGGDTDTQYF. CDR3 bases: TGTGCCAGCAGTGTTGGGGGCGACACAGATACGCAGTATTTT.

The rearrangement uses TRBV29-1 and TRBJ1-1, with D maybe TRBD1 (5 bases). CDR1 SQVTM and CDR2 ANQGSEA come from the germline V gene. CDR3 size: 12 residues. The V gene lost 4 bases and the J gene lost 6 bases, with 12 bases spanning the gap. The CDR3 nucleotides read TGCAGCGTTGTGGGACGGGACCCTGAAGCTTTCTTT. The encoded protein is CSVVGRDPEAFF.

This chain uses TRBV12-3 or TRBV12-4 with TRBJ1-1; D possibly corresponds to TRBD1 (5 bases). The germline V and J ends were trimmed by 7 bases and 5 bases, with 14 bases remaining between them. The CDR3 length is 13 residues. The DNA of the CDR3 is TGTGCCAGCATCCGGGACGTGGGAACTGAAGCTTTCTTT. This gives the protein CASIRDVGTEAFF.

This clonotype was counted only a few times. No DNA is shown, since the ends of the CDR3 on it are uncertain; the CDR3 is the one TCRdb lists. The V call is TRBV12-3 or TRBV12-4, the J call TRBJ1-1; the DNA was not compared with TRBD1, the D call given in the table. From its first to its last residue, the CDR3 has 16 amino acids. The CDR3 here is CASSFGDGGYRAEAFF.

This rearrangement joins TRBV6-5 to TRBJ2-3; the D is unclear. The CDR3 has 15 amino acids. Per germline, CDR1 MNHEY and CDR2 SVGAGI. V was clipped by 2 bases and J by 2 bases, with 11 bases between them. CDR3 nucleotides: TGTGCCAGCAGTTACGAAGCGAATCCCACAGATACGCAGTATTTT. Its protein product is CASSYEANPTDTQYF.

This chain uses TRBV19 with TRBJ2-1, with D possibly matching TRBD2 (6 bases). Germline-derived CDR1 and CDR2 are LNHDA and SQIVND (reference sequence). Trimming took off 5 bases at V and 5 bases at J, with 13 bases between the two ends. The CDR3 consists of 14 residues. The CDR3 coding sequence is TGTGCCAGTAGTCCCTGGGACTGTGACAATGAGCAGTTCTTC. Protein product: CASSPWDCDNEQFF.

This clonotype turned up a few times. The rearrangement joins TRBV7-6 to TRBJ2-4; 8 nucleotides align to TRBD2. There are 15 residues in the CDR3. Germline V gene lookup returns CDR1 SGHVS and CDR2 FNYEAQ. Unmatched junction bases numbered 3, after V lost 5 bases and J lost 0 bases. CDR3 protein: CASSKTSEAKNIQYF. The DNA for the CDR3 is TGTGCCAGCAGCAAGACTAGCGAAGCCAAAAACATTCAGTACTTC.

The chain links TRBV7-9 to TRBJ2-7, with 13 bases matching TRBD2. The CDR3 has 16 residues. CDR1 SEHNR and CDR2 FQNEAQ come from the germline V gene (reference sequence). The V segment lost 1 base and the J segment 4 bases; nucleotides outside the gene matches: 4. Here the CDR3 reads CASSLGEGLAGYEQYF. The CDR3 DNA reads TGTGCCAGCAGCTTAGGCGAGGGACTAGCGGGATACGAGCAGTACTTC.

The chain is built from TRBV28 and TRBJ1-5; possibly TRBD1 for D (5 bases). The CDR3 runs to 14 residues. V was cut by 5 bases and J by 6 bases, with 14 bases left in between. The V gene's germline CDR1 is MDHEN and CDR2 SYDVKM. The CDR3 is CASSPWTRGQPQHF. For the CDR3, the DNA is TGTGCCAGCAGTCCCTGGACGAGGGGTCAGCCCCAGCATTTT.

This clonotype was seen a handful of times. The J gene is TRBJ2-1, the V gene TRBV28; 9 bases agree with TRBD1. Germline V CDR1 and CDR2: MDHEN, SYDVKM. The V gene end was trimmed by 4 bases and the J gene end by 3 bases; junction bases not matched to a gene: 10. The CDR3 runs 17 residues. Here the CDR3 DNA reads TGTGCCAGCAGTTCGCCCGGAGGGGACAGGGTCTACAATGAGCAGTTCTTC. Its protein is CASSSPGGDRVYNEQFF.

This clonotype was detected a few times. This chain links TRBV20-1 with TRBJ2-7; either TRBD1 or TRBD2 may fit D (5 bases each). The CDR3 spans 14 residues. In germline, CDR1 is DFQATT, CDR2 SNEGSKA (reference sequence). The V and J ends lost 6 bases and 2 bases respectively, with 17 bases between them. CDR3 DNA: TGCAGTGCCCTCCCCGGGGCCAGGGCCTACGAGCAGTACTTC. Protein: CSALPGARAYEQYF.

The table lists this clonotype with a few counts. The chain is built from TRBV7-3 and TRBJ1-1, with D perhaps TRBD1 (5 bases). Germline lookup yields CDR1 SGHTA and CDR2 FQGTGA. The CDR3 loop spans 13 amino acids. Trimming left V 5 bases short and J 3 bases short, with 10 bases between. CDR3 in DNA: TGTGCCAGCAGCCAGGACACCTACACTGAAGCTTTCTTT. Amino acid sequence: CASSQDTYTEAFF.

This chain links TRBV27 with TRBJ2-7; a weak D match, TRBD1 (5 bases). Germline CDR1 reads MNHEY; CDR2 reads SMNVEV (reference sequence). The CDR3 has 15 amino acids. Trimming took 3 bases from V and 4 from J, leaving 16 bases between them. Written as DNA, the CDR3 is TGTGCCAGCAGTTTGGCGCAGGGCGTCGTTTACGAGCAGTACTTC. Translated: CASSLAQGVVYEQYF.